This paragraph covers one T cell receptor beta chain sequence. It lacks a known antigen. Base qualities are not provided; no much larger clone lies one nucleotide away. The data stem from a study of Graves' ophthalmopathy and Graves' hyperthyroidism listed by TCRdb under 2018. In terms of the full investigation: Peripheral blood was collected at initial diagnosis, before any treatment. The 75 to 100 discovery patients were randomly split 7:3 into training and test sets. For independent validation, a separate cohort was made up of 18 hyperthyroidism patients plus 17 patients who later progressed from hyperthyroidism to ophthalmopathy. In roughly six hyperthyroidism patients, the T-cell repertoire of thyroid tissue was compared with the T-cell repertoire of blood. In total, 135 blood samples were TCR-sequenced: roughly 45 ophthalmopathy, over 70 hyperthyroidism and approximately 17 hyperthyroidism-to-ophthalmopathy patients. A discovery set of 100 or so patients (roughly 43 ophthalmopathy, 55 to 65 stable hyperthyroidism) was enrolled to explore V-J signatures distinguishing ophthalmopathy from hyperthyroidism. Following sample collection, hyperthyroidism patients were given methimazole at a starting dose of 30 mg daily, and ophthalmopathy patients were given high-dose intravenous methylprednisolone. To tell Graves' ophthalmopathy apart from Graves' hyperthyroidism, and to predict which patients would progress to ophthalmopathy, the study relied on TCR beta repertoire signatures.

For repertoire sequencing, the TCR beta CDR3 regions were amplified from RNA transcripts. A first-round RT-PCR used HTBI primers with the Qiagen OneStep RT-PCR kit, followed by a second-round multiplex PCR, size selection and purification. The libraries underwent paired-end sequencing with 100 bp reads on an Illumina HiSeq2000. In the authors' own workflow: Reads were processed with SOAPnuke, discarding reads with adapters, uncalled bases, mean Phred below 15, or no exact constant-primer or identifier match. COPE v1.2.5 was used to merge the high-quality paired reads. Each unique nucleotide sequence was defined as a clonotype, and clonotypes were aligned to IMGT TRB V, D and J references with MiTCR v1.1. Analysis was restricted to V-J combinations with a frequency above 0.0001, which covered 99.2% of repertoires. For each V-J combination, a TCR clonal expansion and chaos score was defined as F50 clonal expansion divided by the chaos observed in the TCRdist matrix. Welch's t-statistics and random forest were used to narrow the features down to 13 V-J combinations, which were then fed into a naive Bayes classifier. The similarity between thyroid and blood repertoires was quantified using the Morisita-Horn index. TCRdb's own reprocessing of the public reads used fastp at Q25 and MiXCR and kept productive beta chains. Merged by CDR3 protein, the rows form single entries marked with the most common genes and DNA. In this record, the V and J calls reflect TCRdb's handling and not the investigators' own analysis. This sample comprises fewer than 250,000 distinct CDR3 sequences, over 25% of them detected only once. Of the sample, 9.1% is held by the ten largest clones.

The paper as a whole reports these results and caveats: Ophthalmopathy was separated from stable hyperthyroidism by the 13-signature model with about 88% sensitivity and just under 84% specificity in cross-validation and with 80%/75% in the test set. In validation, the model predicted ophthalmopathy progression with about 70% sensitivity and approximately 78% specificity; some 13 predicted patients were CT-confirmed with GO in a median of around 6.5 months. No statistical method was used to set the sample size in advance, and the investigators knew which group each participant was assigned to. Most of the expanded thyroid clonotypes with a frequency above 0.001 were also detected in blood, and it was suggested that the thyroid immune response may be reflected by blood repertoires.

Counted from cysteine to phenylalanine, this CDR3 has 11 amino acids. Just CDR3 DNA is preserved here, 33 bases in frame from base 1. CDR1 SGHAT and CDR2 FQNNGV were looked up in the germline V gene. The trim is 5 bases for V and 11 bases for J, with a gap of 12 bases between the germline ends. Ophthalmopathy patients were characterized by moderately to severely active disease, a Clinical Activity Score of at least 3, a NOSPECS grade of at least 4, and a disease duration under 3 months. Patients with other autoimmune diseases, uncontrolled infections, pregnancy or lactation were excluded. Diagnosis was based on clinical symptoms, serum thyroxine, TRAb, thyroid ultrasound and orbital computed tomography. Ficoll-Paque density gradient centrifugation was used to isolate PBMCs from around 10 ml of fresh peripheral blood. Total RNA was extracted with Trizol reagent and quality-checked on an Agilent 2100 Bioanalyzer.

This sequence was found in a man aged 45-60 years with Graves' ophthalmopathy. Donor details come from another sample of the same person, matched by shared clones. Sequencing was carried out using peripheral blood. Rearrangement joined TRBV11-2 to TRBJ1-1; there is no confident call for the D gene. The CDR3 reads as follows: CASSPQLTAFF. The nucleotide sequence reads TGTGCCAGCAGCCCTCAACTGACGGCTTTCTTT.